This T cell receptor (beta chain) comes out of a study of beta chain features in type 1 diabetes. Study-wide points: Shorter TCRB CDR3s, moderately but significantly so, marked every one of the four CD4+ subsets in Type 1 diabetes patients.

This clone was found a few times. Its target is not known. The V and J ends lost 5 bases and 2 bases respectively, with 17 bases between them. The CDR3 covers 16 residues. The germline V gene encodes CDR1 SGHVS and CDR2 FQNEAQ. As every portion of the isolated RNA was reverse transcribed, the sequencing read expressed TCRB transcripts. Libraries were prepared by immunoSEQ multiplex PCR; TCRdb keeps only in-frame clonotypes and omits some of them. The data hold some 250,000 clones, with under 13% observed a single time. This TCR came from a man aged 30-40 years with type 1 diabetes. V is TRBV7-8 and J is TRBJ2-3; possibly TRBD1 for D (5 bases). Sequenced sample: naive CD4+ T cells from blood. CDR3 in amino acids: CASSTDRWGLTDTQYF. DNA for the CDR3: TGTGCCAGCAGCACGGACCGTTGGGGCCTCACAGATACGCAGTATTTT.